Below are 31 T cell receptor beta chains sequenced from a single sample in a study of technical replicates of blood from a handful of donors. Sequencing was performed with immunoSEQ multiplex PCR; in TCRdb, only in-frame clones are kept and a portion is missing. Seen here are under 80,000 clones, about 91% observed once, and the top ten hold about 0.35%. The sequenced sample consisted of T cells isolated from PBMCs. The source of these receptors is a human donor in good health. Some clones in this sample may be carry-over from other donors' samples.

The genes are TRBV14 and TRBJ2-7, with D possibly matching TRBD1 (5 bases). Per germline, CDR1 SGHDN and CDR2 FVKESK. CDR3 size: 14 residues. Trimming removed 4 bases at V and 7 bases at J, with 17 bases between. The CDR3 DNA is TGTGCCAGCAGCCGAAGCATAGGGGCCGGGGAGCAGTACTTC. This translates into CASSRSIGAGEQYF.

The chain joins TRBV27 to TRBJ2-2; 8 nucleotides line up with TRBD2. In germline, CDR1 is MNHEY, CDR2 SMNVEV (reference sequence). This CDR3 region has 15 residues. Losses at the gene ends were 6 bases for V and 7 bases for J; bases not matched to a gene: 10. The CDR3 nucleotides read TGTGCCAGCAGCCCGGGACTAGTTTTTGGCGGGGAGCTGTTTTTT. Translation: CASSPGLVFGGELFF.

Only one count was recorded for this clone. The chain uses TRBV6-5 and TRBJ1-6, with a possible D match to TRBD1 (6 bases). Germline values: CDR1 MNHEY, CDR2 SVGAGI. V shed 10 bases and J shed 7 bases, with 14 bases lying between them. CDR3 length: 13 residues. The CDR3 DNA follows: TGTGCCACTTGCAGGGGCACAAATTCACCCCTCCACTTT. Translating gives CATCRGTNSPLHF.

This chain connects TRBV6-1 to TRBJ1-1, with a possible D match to TRBD1 (6 bases). This CDR3 contains 14 residues. The ends were cut back, 4 bases at V and 0 bases at J, with 9 bases in the middle. CDR1 MNHNS and CDR2 SASEGT come from the germline V gene. Here the CDR3 reads CASSAWTVNTEAFF. The CDR3 region has the DNA TGTGCCAGCAGTGCCTGGACAGTGAACACTGAAGCTTTCTTT.

The genes are TRBV19 and TRBJ1-2, with 8 bases lining up with TRBD1. V was clipped by 7 bases and J by 3 bases; unmatched bases: 4. Germline-derived CDR1 and CDR2 are LNHDA and SQIVND (reference sequence). This CDR3 has 13 amino acids. The chain's CDR3 is CASKLQGDYGYTF. The DNA for the CDR3 is TGTGCCAGTAAGCTACAGGGGGACTATGGCTACACCTTC. Drawing the rest from reference TRBV19 and TRBJ1-2, the complete variable domain is DGGITQSPKYLFRKEGQNVTLSCEQNLNHDAMYWYRQDPGQGLRLIYYSQIVNDFQKGDIAEGYSVSREKKESFPLTVTSAQKNPTAFYLCASKLQGDYGYTFGSGTRLTVV.

This rearrangement joins TRBV4-3 to TRBJ2-1; 11 nucleotides match TRBD1. Germline assignment: CDR1 LGHNA and CDR2 YSLEER. After removal of 4 bases from V and 8 bases from J, the junction contained 10 bases not matched to a gene. This CDR3 is built from 16 residues. CDR3 sequence: CASSPTRDRGTDEQFF. The CDR3 DNA reads as TGCGCCAGCAGCCCCACCCGGGACAGGGGGACGGATGAGCAGTTCTTC.

The rearrangement uses TRBV29-1 and TRBJ1-2, with a possible D match to TRBD1 (5 bases). The CDR3 is made up of 12 amino acids. Germline loops: CDR1 SQVTM, CDR2 ANQGSEA. V lost 5 bases to trimming and J lost 9 bases, with 16 bases between them. The CDR3: CSVKEQVYSYTF. CDR3 nucleotides: TGCAGCGTTAAGGAACAGGTTTACAGCTACACCTTC.

The chain links TRBV5-1 to TRBJ2-1; TRBD2 matches at 7 bases. This CDR3 has 16 amino acids. Germline CDR1 reads SGHRS; CDR2 reads YFSETQ. Losses at the gene ends were 0 bases for V and 1 base for J; bases not matched to a gene: 4. The chain's CDR3 is CASSLAVLASYNEQFF. CDR3 in DNA: TGCGCCAGCAGCTTGGCAGTACTAGCGTCCTACAATGAGCAGTTCTTC.

This sequence joins TRBV7-8 and TRBJ2-1; D remains ambiguous. The CDR3 sequence is 14 residues long. V lost 1 base and J 6 bases, leaving 10 bases between the germline ends. Germline CDR1 is SGHVS and CDR2 is FQNEAQ. The CDR3 bases are TGTGCCAGCAGCTTAGGAGGCGTAATCAATGAGCAGTTCTTC. This sequence encodes CASSLGGVINEQFF.

The chain employs TRBV5-8 and TRBJ1-2; D gene ambiguous. Trimming removed 2 bases at V and 5 bases at J, with 7 bases between. Germline V gene data show CDR1 as SGHTS and CDR2 as YDEGEE. This CDR3 spans 12 amino acids. DNA of the CDR3: TGTGCCAGCAGCTTAGCCGGGTATGGCTACACCTTC. Translated: CASSLAGYGYTF.

The chain links TRBV7-3 to TRBJ2-5, with 7 positions matching TRBD1. The CDR3 sequence is 15 residues long. Trimming removed 2 bases from V and 5 bases from J; junction bases left unmatched: 8. Germline lookup yields CDR1 SGHTA and CDR2 FQGTGA. The CDR3 bases are TGTGCCAGCAGCTTAGAGACAGGGATTGGGGAGACCCAGTACTTC. Protein: CASSLETGIGETQYF.

The chain is built from TRBV6-5 and TRBJ1-1; D possibly corresponds to TRBD1 (5 bases). Per germline, CDR1 MNHEY and CDR2 SVGAGI. The ends were cut back, 4 bases at V and 11 bases at J, with 14 bases in the middle. This CDR3 is built from 12 residues. The CDR3 sequence is CASSSTPQVAFF. Written as DNA, the CDR3 is TGTGCCAGCAGTTCAACTCCACAGGTGGCTTTCTTT.

The chain couples TRBV4-1 to TRBJ2-3; D call uncertain. The CDR3 is 13 amino acids. V was clipped by 4 bases and J by 8 bases, with 13 bases between them. Germline V gene lookup returns CDR1 MGHRA and CDR2 YSYEKL. The CDR3 spells CASSPRSPGTQYF. The CDR3 DNA follows: TGCGCCAGCAGCCCTCGATCTCCAGGTACGCAGTATTTT.

The V and J genes are TRBV9 and TRBJ2-2; 7 bases match TRBD2. Germline CDR1 and CDR2: SGDLS and YYNGEE. This CDR3 contains 14 residues. Trimming removed 2 bases from V and 4 bases from J; junction bases left unmatched: 2. The CDR3, as DNA: TGTGCCAGCAGCGTGGGAGGGCCCACCGGGGAGCTGTTTTTT. Protein product: CASSVGGPTGELFF.

The chain has TRBV4-3 and TRBJ2-7, with 9 bases aligning to TRBD2. From germline, CDR1 is LGHNA and CDR2 YSLEER. This CDR3 is built from 17 residues. V trimming: 4 bases; J trimming: 4 bases; junction bases outside the gene matches: 14. For the CDR3, the DNA is TGCGCCAGCAGCCTCTCGGTGGGAGCGGGAGGATTATACGAGCAGTACTTC. Its translation is CASSLSVGAGGLYEQYF.

This clone was recorded only once. V usage is TRBV11-2 and J usage is TRBJ1-1; TRBD1 matches 9 bases. The CDR3 is 13 residues long. V gave up 6 bases and J gave up 4 bases; unmatched junction bases: 3. CDR1 is SGHAT, CDR2 FQNNGV, per germline. The CDR3 sequence: CASSIQGATEAFF. DNA for the CDR3: TGTGCCAGCAGTATACAGGGGGCCACTGAAGCTTTCTTT.

The genes are TRBV30 and TRBJ2-1; tentatively, D is TRBD1 (5 bases). V lost 1 base and J lost 4, with 5 bases in between. Germline CDR1 and CDR2: GTSNPN and SVGIG (reference sequence). This CDR3 has 12 residues. CDR3 protein: CAWSDRYNEQFF. The CDR3 nucleotides are TGTGCCTGGAGTGACAGGTACAATGAGCAGTTCTTC.

The CDR3 nucleotides read TGTGCCAGCAGTTACACCCGGGACAGGGAAGAGTATGGCTACACCTTC. Its translation: CASSYTRDREEYGYTF. V usage is TRBV6-5 and J usage is TRBJ1-2, with 9 nucleotides matching TRBD1. V shed 2 bases, J shed 5 bases, and the junction held 9 bases outside the gene matches. Germline loops: CDR1 MNHEY, CDR2 SVGAGI. The CDR3 has 16 residues.

This clone was seen only once. CDR3 in amino acids: CASSPESRGNEQFF. The CDR3, as DNA: TGTGCCAGCAGTCCCGAAAGTCGGGGGAATGAGCAGTTCTTC. The V gene is TRBV6-5, the J gene TRBJ2-1; possible D gene TRBD2, 6 bases. The CDR3 covers 14 residues. Germline lookup yields CDR1 MNHEY and CDR2 SVGAGI. V was pared by 5 bases and J by 7 bases, with 15 bases between.

The rearrangement uses TRBV4-1 and TRBJ2-7; no clear D. This CDR3 spans 14 amino acids. CDR1 is MGHRA and CDR2 is YSYEKL in the germline V gene. V was trimmed by 1 base and J by 6 bases, leaving 13 bases between them. This CDR3 is CASSQVTEPGEQYF. In nucleotides, the CDR3 is TGCGCCAGCAGCCAAGTCACAGAACCTGGCGAGCAGTACTTC.

The chain couples TRBV5-6 to TRBJ2-3; tentatively, D is TRBD1 (5 bases). The CDR3 extends over 15 amino acids. The germline CDR1 and CDR2 sequences are SGHDT and YYEEEE. V was pared by 4 bases and J by 2 bases, with 14 bases between. The CDR3 nucleotides read TGTGCCAGCAGCACGAACAGGTCCCCCACAGATACGCAGTATTTT. Amino acid sequence: CASSTNRSPTDTQYF.

J is TRBJ1-2 and V is TRBV6-1; D is uncertain. V lost 4 bases, J lost 3 bases, and 9 bases lay in between. Germline lookup yields CDR1 MNHNS and CDR2 SASEGT. The CDR3 spans 13 residues. This CDR3 is CASSVADYYGYTF. In nucleotides, the CDR3 is TGTGCCAGCAGTGTGGCAGATTACTATGGCTACACCTTC.

This CDR3 reads CATSRQGNYEQYF. The CDR3 bases are TGTGCCACCAGCAGACAGGGGAATTACGAGCAGTACTTC. V is TRBV15 and J is TRBJ2-7; possible D gene TRBD1, 6 bases. Germline CDR1 and CDR2: LNHNV and YYDKDF (reference sequence). Trimming left V 2 bases short and J 4 bases short, with 9 bases between. There are 13 residues in the CDR3.

This clone was counted a single time. J is TRBJ2-3 and V is TRBV4-2; TRBD2 aligns across 8 bases. Trimming cost V 3 bases and J 4 bases; bases outside gene matches: 6. Germline CDR1 reads LGHNA; CDR2 reads YNFKEQ. This CDR3 spans 15 amino acids. In nucleotides, the CDR3 is TGTGCCAGCAGCCAGCTAAGCGGGAGCGCAGATACGCAGTATTTT. This translates into CASSQLSGSADTQYF.

This sequence joins TRBV6-5 and TRBJ1-2; 9 bases agree with TRBD1. V lost 2 bases to trimming and J lost 6 bases; unmatched junction nucleotides: 10. Germline V CDR1 and CDR2: MNHEY, SVGAGI. The CDR3 runs to 16 residues. CDR3 nucleotides: TGTGCCAGCAGTTACGTAGGGGGACAGGGAATGCATGGCTACACCTTC. Its translation is CASSYVGGQGMHGYTF.

The chain combines TRBV5-4 with TRBJ2-5; D might be TRBD1 (5 bases). There are 12 residues in the CDR3. V gave up 4 bases and J gave up 1 base, with 5 bases separating them. Germline assignment: CDR1 SGHNT and CDR2 YYREEE (reference sequence). CDR3 nucleotides: TGTGCCAGCAGCAGGGGCCAAGAGACCCAGTACTTC. Amino acid sequence: CASSRGQETQYF.

This clone was found once. CDR3 bases: TGTGCCAGCAGTTACCCGGACAGCATACTCGGTCAGCCCCAGCATTTT. This sequence encodes CASSYPDSILGQPQHF. The chain uses TRBV6-5 and TRBJ1-5, with D perhaps TRBD1 (6 bases). The CDR3 sequence is 16 residues long. Germline CDR1 and CDR2: MNHEY and SVGAGI. The germline V and J ends were trimmed by 2 bases and 6 bases, with 17 bases remaining between them.

The V and J genes are TRBV15 and TRBJ2-7, with D possibly being TRBD1 (6 bases). The germline V gene encodes CDR1 LNHNV and CDR2 YYDKDF (reference sequence). V was shortened by 2 bases and J by 3 bases, with 17 bases between the two germline ends. The CDR3 length is 16 residues. The CDR3 nucleotides read TGTGCCACCAGCAGATCCCTTGGTAACAGGGTCTACGAGCAGTACTTC. Translated, it gives CATSRSLGNRVYEQYF.

V usage is TRBV5-1 and J usage is TRBJ1-4, with D unclear. The CDR3 sequence is 15 residues long. Germline V gene sequence: CDR1 SGHRS, CDR2 YFSETQ. The V gene lost 2 bases and the J gene lost 8 bases, with 16 bases spanning the gap. CDR3 in amino acids: CASSLSPYSGEKLFF. As DNA, the CDR3 is TGCGCCAGCAGCTTATCACCCTATAGCGGGGAAAAACTGTTTTTT.

The chain is built from TRBV5-4 and TRBJ2-2; no definite D call. Trimming stripped 6 bases from V and 1 base from J, with 4 bases between. CDR1 is SGHNT, CDR2 YYREEE, per germline (reference sequence). The CDR3 contains 12 residues. The CDR3 region is CASNGNTGELFF. The CDR3 region has the DNA TGTGCCAGCAACGGGAACACCGGGGAGCTGTTTTTT. The whole variable domain, filled in from reference TRBV5-4 and TRBJ2-2, reads ETGVTQSPTHLIKTRGQQVTLRCSSQSGHNTVSWYQQALGQGPQFIFQYYREEENGRGNFPPRFSGLQFPNYSSELNVNALELDDSALYLCASNGNTGELFFGEGSRLTVL.

The rearrangement joins TRBV4-3 to TRBJ1-5; D is unresolved. The CDR3 is 16 amino acids. Trimming cost V 2 bases and J 0 bases, with 11 bases left between them. The germline V gene encodes CDR1 LGHNA and CDR2 YSLEER. CDR3 nucleotides: TGCGCCAGCAGCCAAATCGCGGGGATTAGCAATCAGCCCCAGCATTTT. This codes for CASSQIAGISNQPQHF.